What follows is one T cell receptor beta chain and its context. This clone appeared a single time. The antigen this receptor binds is unknown. Per-nucleotide qualities are absent, and no much larger clonotype sits a single base away. CDR1 and CDR2, per the germline V gene, are SGDLS and YYNGEE. There are 14 amino acids in the CDR3, from cysteine to phenylalanine inclusive. The only DNA kept is the CDR3, 42 bases in frame from the first base. V drops 0 bases and J drops 0 bases, leaving 6 bases in between. This sample stems from a study of shared clonotypes between healthy human individuals (dated by TCRdb to about 2020). Regarding the complete study: A couple of women and a few men aged 18 to 49 years were included in the cohort. Between about 0.8 and 9 billion PBMCs per donor were obtained by leukapheresis. To estimate repertoire size and how much clonotype sharing occurs between individuals, the study deeply sequenced the blood TCR repertoires of about five healthy adults. Per donor, three plates each were used for CD4 naive and CD4 memory, two for CD8 naive, and one for CD8 memory. To increase sequencing depth and limit assay-specific biases, TCR repertoire library preparation and sequencing were carried out by different laboratories using diverse techniques.

The donors were healthy, HIV-negative adults who had no recently reported acute infections or vaccinations. Every donor was a Caucasian adult residing in Nashville, Tennessee, USA. CD8 memory samples were composed of magnetically selected CD45RO+ cells combined with CCR7-negative CD45RA+ effector memory (TemRA) cells. After blood collection by leukapheresis, PBMCs were isolated using Ficoll-Histopaque density gradient centrifugation and then cryopreserved in the vapor phase of liquid nitrogen. Analytical flow cytometry was used to check the purity and quantity of every magnetically sorted T cell population. Genomic DNA was isolated from every sorted fraction and measured by UV absorbance on a Nanodrop 2000c. Broad study findings and their caveats: Incomplete sequencing was indicated by rarefaction of sorted-subset datasets, despite the large sequencing depth. Pairwise subsampling indicated that sequencing depth was expected to affect the degree of clonotype sharing among donors. Around 5% of naive CD4, around 3.6% of naive CD8, about 2.4% of memory CD4, and around 0.4% of memory CD8 clonotypes were shared across several donors. Sampling was restricted to blood, and TCR repertoires in tissue are likely to differ from TCR repertoires in blood. Naive subsets generally had larger estimated clonotype richness than memory subsets did. Higher generation probabilities were observed for clonotypes shared by all four sorted-subset donors than for non-shared clonotypes. Because the study included only a small number of donors, the genetic and exposure-history diversity represented was limited.

Using the deep immunoSEQ assay, multiplex PCR amplified TCR CDR3 regions from genomic DNA. Extracted genomic DNA from each cell subset was spread evenly across all wells of several immunoSEQ 96-well plates, with each plate serving as a replicate. For sorted subsets, about 200 ng genomic DNA, equal to 30,000 to 35,000 T cell genomes, was loaded into each replicate PCR. The purified libraries were quantified using a Qubit 3.0 fluorometer, sized with a Bioanalyzer 2100, and then quantified again using the KAPA Library Quantification kit. Each immunoSEQ 96-well plate was sequenced on its own single-read 150-cycle Illumina NextSeq 550 flow cell. The authors' pipeline ran thus. Because only junctional sequences without quality scores were contained in the immunoSEQ output, filtering matching that applied to full-length reads could not be performed. Sequences were annotated with PyIR, a Python wrapper for IgBLAST v1.9, and V/J genes and CDR3 were assigned using IMGT germline references. Reads were filtered out if the reads had weak V/J assignments (E-value above 1e-6), no CDR3, stop codons, out-of-frame junctions, or ambiguous translated residues. V3J clonotypes were defined by identical inferred V gene, J gene, and CDR3 amino acid sequence. Percentage overlap between repertoires was calculated by dividing the number of shared unique clonotypes by the size of the smaller repertoire. RTK rarefaction, the Chao1 estimator, and Recon v2.1 estimates of unobserved clonotypes were used to assess repertoire richness. OLGA was used to compute generation probabilities for all TCRbeta clonotypes that the gDNA method yielded from four donors. TCRdb holds this immuneACCESS table with in-frame rearrangements only. Some clones are missing; in checked studies, unresolved V genes explain under half, and the rest has no known cause. Clone size and V and J calls were adopted from that table, with D and trimming inferred from the DNA. The sample table lists approximately 320,000 clones, around 87% of them with a count of one. The top ten constitute under 20% of the sample.

The rearranged chain carries TRBV9 and TRBJ1-1; no confident D gene assignment can be made. The sample was memory CD8+ T cells sorted from blood. This sample's cell subset or site label indicates: CD45RO+ cells pooled with CCR7-negative TemRA cells. This TCR was sampled from a young man in good health. The CDR3 amino acid sequence is: CASSVALLNTEAFF. The nucleotide sequence reads as follows: TGTGCCAGCAGCGTAGCACTTCTGAACACTGAAGCTTTCTTT.